These 11 T cell receptor beta chains were sequenced from one sample in a study of ipilimumab plus nivolumab after autologous stem cell transplantation. Data came from immunoSEQ multiplex PCR; TCRdb stores just in-frame clones and leaves some out. The sample lists some 87,000 clones; 83% were seen once. Source: PBMCs, taken in a trial of ipilimumab plus nivolumab as post-transplant consolidation. These receptors all come from a male donor with diffuse large B-cell lymphoma.

The chain has TRBV2 and TRBJ1-6, with 7 bases matching TRBD1. The ends lost 5 bases at V and 7 bases at J; junction bases unmatched: 8. This CDR3 has 15 residues. CDR1 and CDR2 (germline): SNHLY, FYNNEI. This CDR3 reads CASSNDRVGNSPLHF. CDR3 nucleotide sequence: TGTGCCAGCAGTAACGACAGGGTTGGGAATTCACCCCTCCACTTT.

V gene TRBV12-1 combines with J gene TRBJ2-1. TRBV12-1 counts as a pseudogene. This CDR3 region has 12 residues. CDR3 protein: CASWLPWDEQFF. CDR3 nucleotide sequence: TGTGCCAGCTGGCTTCCGTGGGATGAGCAGTTCTTC.

This rearrangement joins TRBV5-1 to TRBJ2-3; 12 bases align to TRBD2. The CDR3 covers 17 residues. The junction had 11 bases not matched to a gene; V was cut back by 4 bases and J by 5 bases. The germline gives CDR1 SGHRS, CDR2 YFSETQ. This chain's CDR3 is CASSITSSGGAGDTQYF. CDR3 bases: TGCGCCAGCAGCATAACCTCTAGCGGGGGGGCTGGAGATACGCAGTATTTT.

This sequence joins TRBV5-4 and TRBJ1-2; D might be TRBD1 (6 bases). The CDR3 is 15 residues long. CDR1 is SGHNT and CDR2 is YYREEE in the germline V gene (reference sequence). V lost 4 bases, J lost 3 bases, and 16 bases lay in between. Here the CDR3 reads CASSPSGVPDYGYTF. Here the CDR3 DNA reads TGTGCCAGCAGCCCATCAGGGGTTCCAGACTATGGCTACACCTTC.

This chain connects TRBV6-6 to TRBJ1-6; 7 nucleotides match TRBD1. The CDR3 extends over 14 amino acids. Germline V CDR1 and CDR2: MNHNY, SVGAGI (reference sequence). V lost 7 bases, J lost 9 bases, and 9 bases stayed unmatched. The CDR3 coding sequence is TGTGCCAGCACCGGACAGGTTGCTCGTTCACCCCTCCACTTT. This sequence encodes CASTGQVARSPLHF.

This clone was observed a handful of times. This chain connects TRBV18 to TRBJ1-1; D is unclear. CDR1 is KGHSH, CDR2 LQKENI, per germline. CDR3 length: 13 residues. Trimming left V 5 bases short and J 1 base short, with 8 bases between. The CDR3 DNA reads TGTGCCAGCTCATGGGCCAGGAACACTGAAGCTTTCTTT. This gives the protein CASSWARNTEAFF.

This chain links TRBV6-1 with TRBJ1-4; TRBD1 aligns across 8 bases. V dropped 4 bases and J dropped 10; count of bases not matched to a gene: 8. The CDR3 has 14 residues. In germline, CDR1 is MNHNS, CDR2 SASEGT. This chain's CDR3 is CASSVGQGGVKLFF. CDR3 nucleotide sequence: TGTGCCAGCAGTGTCGGACAGGGCGGCGTAAAACTGTTTTTT.

V and J are TRBV28 and TRBJ1-5; 7 bases fit TRBD1. CDR1 is MDHEN, CDR2 SYDVKM, per germline. V trimming: 3 bases; J trimming: 3 bases; junction bases outside the gene matches: 5. There are 15 residues in the CDR3. This chain's CDR3 is CASSFEGTANQPQHF. The CDR3 region has the DNA TGTGCCAGCAGTTTCGAGGGGACAGCCAATCAGCCCCAGCATTTT.

The rearrangement links TRBV6-5 to TRBJ1-6; 10 nucleotides match TRBD1. Germline lookup yields CDR1 MNHEY and CDR2 SVGAGI. V was pared by 7 bases and J by 10 bases, with 10 bases of the junction left unmatched. The CDR3 extends over 15 amino acids. Written as DNA, the CDR3 is TGTGCCAGCAATCCGAGGACAGGGGGAGGCTCACCCCTCCACTTT. It encodes CASNPRTGGGSPLHF.

The chain is built from TRBV7-2 and TRBJ1-2; no firm D call. Trimming removed 5 bases from V and 5 bases from J, with 18 bases in between. The CDR3 spans 15 residues. Germline values: CDR1 SGHTA, CDR2 FQGNSA. The DNA of the CDR3 is TGTGCCAGCAGCCCGACGGGGAGCCAGGCTTATGGCTACACCTTC. This sequence encodes CASSPTGSQAYGYTF.

This clone was seen a few times. The chain is built from TRBV4-3 and TRBJ2-7, with 7 bases matching TRBD2. The V segment lost 1 base and the J segment 5 bases; nucleotides outside the gene matches: 8. The CDR3 is 15 amino acids. Per the germline V gene, CDR1 is LGHNA and CDR2 is YSLEER. The CDR3 protein is CASSQGQRGVDEQYF. As DNA, the CDR3 is TGCGCCAGCAGCCAAGGCCAGCGGGGAGTTGACGAGCAGTACTTC.